The 10 T cell receptor beta chains listed next were all sequenced from one sample in a study of early T cells in non-severe SARS-CoV-2 infection. From the 5' RACE reads, TCRdb called clonotypes with MiXCR, one entry per CDR3 protein. The data show around 99,000 distinct CDR3 sequences, approximately 10% seen once. Sample: whole blood. The receptor set was obtained from an adult who was a healthcare worker with PCR-confirmed SARS-CoV-2 infection or an uninfected control (not recorded which).

This clonotype was seen only a few times. The V call is TRBV28, the J call TRBJ2-7, with TRBD2 matching 10 bases. Germline CDR1 is MDHEN and CDR2 is SYDVKM. J was trimmed by 4 bases and V by 6 bases; bases with no gene match: 6. CDR3 length equals 14 residues. Written as DNA, the CDR3 is TGTGCCAGCAGGGGCGGGACTAGCGCTTACGAGCAGTACTTC. It encodes CASRGGTSAYEQYF. Drawing the rest from reference TRBV28 and TRBJ2-7, the complete variable domain is DVKVTQSSRYLVKRTGEKVFLECVQDMDHENMFWYRQDPGLGLRLIYFSYDVKMKEKGDIPEGYSVSREKKERFSLILESASTNQTSMYLCASRGGTSAYEQYFGPGTRLTVT.

The chain employs TRBV7-2 and TRBJ1-5; D is uncertain. CDR3 size: 15 residues. The V end lost 0 bases, the J end lost 0 bases, and 6 bases lay between the germline ends. Germline values: CDR1 SGHTA, CDR2 FQGNSA. The CDR3 sequence: CASSLADLSNQPQHF. The CDR3 bases are TGTGCCAGCAGCTTAGCGGACCTTAGCAATCAGCCCCAGCATTTT.

Concerning this clonotype: A read error may account for a junction end that differs from germline. This sequence joins TRBV7-8 and TRBJ2-1, with D perhaps being TRBD1 or TRBD2 (6 bases each). The CDR3 has 14 amino acids. CDR1 and CDR2 from the germline V gene are SGHVS and FQNEAQ. For the CDR3, the DNA is TGTACCAGCAGCTTAGGAGGGGACAACAATGAGCAGTTCTTC. It yields the protein CTSSLGGDNNEQFF.

In its sample, this clonotype was seen many times. This chain connects TRBV28 to TRBJ1-2, with D tentatively TRBD1 (6 bases). CDR1 is MDHEN and CDR2 is SYDVKM in the germline V gene. Trimming took off 9 bases at V and 0 bases at J, with 8 bases between the two ends. The length of the CDR3 is 12 residues. The CDR3 DNA sequence: TGTGCCAGTTGGACAGCTAACTATGGCTACACCTTC. It yields the protein CASWTANYGYTF.

The table lists this clonotype with many counts. V and J are TRBV12-3 or TRBV12-4 and TRBJ2-7; maybe TRBD2 (5 bases). This CDR3 region has 12 residues. V was shortened by 8 bases and J by 2 bases, with 10 bases between the two germline ends. The CDR3 reads CASCEGPYEQYF. CDR3 nucleotide sequence: TGTGCCAGCTGCGAGGGCCCCTACGAGCAGTACTTC.

This clonotype was detected only a few times. The chain combines TRBV28 with TRBJ1-3, with D perhaps TRBD1 (6 bases). Trimming left V 7 bases short and J 3 bases short, with 10 bases between. This CDR3 is built from 13 residues. Per the germline V gene, CDR1 is MDHEN and CDR2 is SYDVKM. CDR3 sequence: CASTRGHGNTIYF. The CDR3 region has the DNA TGTGCCAGCACAAGGGGACATGGAAACACCATATATTTT. Variable domain in full (rest from reference TRBV28 and TRBJ1-3): DVKVTQSSRYLVKRTGEKVFLECVQDMDHENMFWYRQDPGLGLRLIYFSYDVKMKEKGDIPEGYSVSREKKERFSLILESASTNQTSMYLCASTRGHGNTIYFGEGSWLTVV.

Ten or more counts support this clonotype. The chain uses TRBV15 and TRBJ1-6; 7 nucleotides agree with TRBD1. Germline V lookup: CDR1 LNHNV, CDR2 YYDKDF (reference sequence). CDR3 length: 13 residues. With 6 bases clipped from V and 8 bases from J, the junction kept 4 bases outside the gene matches. The CDR3 DNA reads TGTGCCACCAGACAGGGGTTGCATTCACCCCTCCACTTT. This translates into CATRQGLHSPLHF.

CDR3 protein: CASSLDPVNTEAFF. As DNA, the CDR3 is TGCGCCAGCAGCTTGGATCCAGTGAACACTGAAGCTTTCTTT. The chain joins TRBV5-1 to TRBJ1-1; D gene uncertain. This CDR3 region has 14 residues. CDR1 is SGHRS and CDR2 is YFSETQ in the germline V gene. The ends were cut back, 0 bases at V and 0 bases at J, with 6 bases in the middle.

This clonotype was detected a few times. The gene calls are TRBV19 and TRBJ1-5; 9 nucleotides line up with TRBD1. Looked up from germline, CDR1 is LNHDA and CDR2 is SQIVND (reference sequence). CDR3 length: 21 amino acids. J was trimmed by 0 bases and V by 4 bases; bases with no gene match: 19. CDR3 region: CASSSRVGQGYLQNSNQPQHF. The DNA of the CDR3 is TGTGCCAGTAGTAGCCGGGTGGGACAGGGCTACCTCCAAAATAGCAATCAGCCCCAGCATTTT.

With regard to this clonotype: A much bigger clone sits one base away, suggesting this may be a read error. This chain connects TRBV2 to TRBJ2-5, with TRBD2 as a possible D gene (5 bases). The CDR3 runs 12 residues. In germline, CDR1 is SNHLY, CDR2 FYNNEI. V gave up 8 bases and J gave up 4 bases, with 11 bases separating them. CDR3 amino acids: CASCRRRETQYF. The DNA for the CDR3 is TGTGCCAGCTGTCGGAGGCGAGAGACCCAGTACTTC.